This is a list of T cell receptor beta chains from one sample in a study of T cell changes during pregnancy in multiple sclerosis. Clones were sequenced by immunoSEQ multiplex PCR, and TCRdb holds only the in-frame ones, with some missing. This table has approximately 21,000 clones, around 85% appearing once. Sequences were derived from CD8+ T cells from peripheral blood mononuclear cells, sampled after pregnancy. The origin of the receptors is a female donor in good health, enrolled as a control in a pregnancy study. CDR3s include the opening cysteine and the closing phenylalanine or tryptophan. Each record gives: CDR3 protein, J gene, V gene.

CASSQEVPAGANTGELFF TRBJ2-2 TRBV14
CAWSRGTGYGYTF TRBJ1-2 TRBV30
CASSRGDILYEQYF TRBJ2-7 TRBV7-9
CASSLEGRERTTEAFF TRBJ1-1 TRBV5-1
CASSEDRTTLSAFF TRBJ1-1 TRBV6-1
CASSEYRQGRDSYNSPLHF TRBJ1-6 TRBV6-1
CASSTWDSPKQYF TRBJ2-7 TRBV7-9
CASNQRAPYNEQFF TRBJ2-1 TRBV2
CASSEAGGYQPQHF TRBJ1-5 TRBV6-1
CAWSPPDFDTGELFF TRBJ2-2 TRBV30
CASSQDEGGPYNEQFF TRBJ2-1 TRBV14
CASSEGGALRLGQYF TRBJ2-7 TRBV2
CASSEVGAFPYNEQFF TRBJ2-1 TRBV6-1
CASSTYSDTQYF TRBJ2-3 TRBV13
CASSPILAGAHNEQFF TRBJ2-1 TRBV19
CASSLGQGNEKLFF TRBJ1-4 TRBV7-8
CASSPQGSQETQYF TRBJ2-5 TRBV14
CASSPRLTAATNEKLFF TRBJ1-4 TRBV18
CASSLAEGGEGDTEAFF TRBJ1-1 TRBV5-4
CASSLSTGTRPGELFF TRBJ2-2 TRBV7-8
CASRPPGWGVNTEAFF TRBJ1-1 TRBV9
CASSKQGAYGYTF TRBJ1-2 TRBV19
CASSFGVGDYGYTF TRBJ1-2 TRBV11-2
CASSRGQGNTEAFF TRBJ1-1 TRBV19
CASSPTLDSNYGYTF TRBJ1-2 TRBV11-2
CASSKKDRAGSPLHF TRBJ1-6 TRBV21-1
CASSSSTDTQYF TRBJ2-3 TRBV7-9
CASSFFGSFTEAFF TRBJ1-1 TRBV27
CAISVGEKGYTF TRBJ1-2 TRBV10-3
CASSIVGLAGGTDTQYF TRBJ2-3 TRBV19
CASSDEGRTYEQYF TRBJ2-7 TRBV6-1
CAISEGQGIMNTEAFF TRBJ1-1 TRBV10-3
CASSLTGNEQFF TRBJ2-1 TRBV7-2
CGTALTGGGNSPLHF TRBJ1-6 TRBV27
CASSHSSPGLAVYNEQFF TRBJ2-1 TRBV14
CAISDPGQGNTEAFF TRBJ1-1 TRBV10-3
CASSPGGQGGWSYNEQFF TRBJ2-1 TRBV18
CASSLIGEGSGTDTQYF TRBJ2-3 TRBV7-8
CASSESGQYYEQYF . TRBV25-1
CASSYGETGPRGEQYF TRBJ2-7 TRBV2
CASGQGAVGYTF TRBJ1-2 TRBV27
CASSESGNQPQHF TRBJ1-5 TRBV6-4
CASSYASTGGDTQYF TRBJ2-3 TRBV6-6
CASNRGWNEQFF TRBJ2-1 TRBV19
CASSATQDSENYGYTF TRBJ1-2 TRBV9
CASSPPRERRAFDTDTQYF TRBJ2-3 TRBV19
CASSPGGTSGIPEQYF TRBJ2-7 TRBV13
CATSRVGTGEVAFF TRBJ1-1 TRBV15
CASSPTSGLYNEQFF TRBJ2-1 TRBV7-7
CASSLTLGSQETQYF TRBJ2-5 TRBV7-9
CASSLGGAGQPQHF TRBJ1-5 TRBV27